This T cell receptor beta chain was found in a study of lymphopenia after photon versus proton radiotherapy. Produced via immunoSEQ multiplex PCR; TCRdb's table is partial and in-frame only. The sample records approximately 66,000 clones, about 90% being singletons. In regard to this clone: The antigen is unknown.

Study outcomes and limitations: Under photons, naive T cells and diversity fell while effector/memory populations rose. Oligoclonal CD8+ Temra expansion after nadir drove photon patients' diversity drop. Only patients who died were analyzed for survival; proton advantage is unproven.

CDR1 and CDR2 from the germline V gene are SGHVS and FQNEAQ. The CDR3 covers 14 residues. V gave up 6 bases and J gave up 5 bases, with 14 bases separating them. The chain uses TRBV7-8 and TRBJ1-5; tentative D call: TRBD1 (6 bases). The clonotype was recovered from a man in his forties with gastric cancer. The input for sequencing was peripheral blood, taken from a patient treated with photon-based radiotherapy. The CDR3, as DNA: TGTGCCAGCAGGCCCGGGACAAATGATCAGCCCCAGCATTTT. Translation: CASRPGTNDQPQHF. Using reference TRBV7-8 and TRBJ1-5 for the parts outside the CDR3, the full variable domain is GAGVSQSPRYKVAKRGQDVALRCDPISGHVSLFWYQQALGQGPEFLTYFQNEAQLDKSGLPSDRFFAERPEGSVSTLKIQRTQQEDSAVYLCASRPGTNDQPQHFGDGTRLSIL.